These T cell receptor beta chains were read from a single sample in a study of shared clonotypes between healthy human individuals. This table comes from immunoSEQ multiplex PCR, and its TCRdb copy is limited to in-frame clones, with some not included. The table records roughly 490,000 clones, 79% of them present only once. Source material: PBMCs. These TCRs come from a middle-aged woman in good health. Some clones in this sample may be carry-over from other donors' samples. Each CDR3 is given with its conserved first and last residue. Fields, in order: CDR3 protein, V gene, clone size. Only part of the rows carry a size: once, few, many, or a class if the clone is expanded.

CASSLPSRDTQYF,TRBV7-2,-
CASSLALVLGTDTQYF,TRBV11-2,-
CASSASRGDWEKLFF,TRBV25-1,few
CATKQGANTGELFF,TRBV5-5,-
CASSSIQGWMAFF,TRBV28,-
CASSQVGGPSQPQHF,TRBV28,few
CASTRTHSQETQYF,TRBV19,-
CASSLDYYNEQFF,TRBV5-1,-
CASSRGLVAGELFF,TRBV4-2,once
CASSLGTGNQPQHF,TRBV7-9,many
CAWKGVGKREGRRETQYF,TRBV30,-
CASSFYRGSYGYTF,TRBV5-4,-
CASSRDFTGELFF,TRBV7-7,-
CASSTRTSGPRGAGELFF,TRBV19,-
CASSPTGNNEQYF,TRBV19,few
CASSWSVGGNTEAFF,TRBV5-1,once
CASSLLIGWGSSSYEQYF,TRBV5-5,-
CASSEPLNSPLHF,TRBV2,-
CASLGTSGDGSYEQYF,TRBV19,-
CASSQTGAYREQFF,TRBV4-3,-
CASSLTSVETQYF,TRBV5-1,-
CASSGQVYEQYF,TRBV28,-
CAWRPLLGWGGQETQYF,TRBV30,-
CASRPWLPSYNEQFF,TRBV28,-
CASSDFRGSGNTIYF,TRBV7-2,-
CASSYGQYTDTQYF,TRBV6-5,-
CASSEWTGRNTEAFF,TRBV6-1,-
CASRWTSGLTGELFF,TRBV2,-
CASSPLGQGGEKLFF,TRBV18,-
CASSRSGDLGGYTF,TRBV27,-
CASKVRVGDYGYTF,TRBV5-1,-
CASSPQGGDSNQPQHF,TRBV9,-
CASSETSGTGSLEQYF,TRBV6-1,-
CASSPRAYTDTQYF,TRBV7-9,-
CASSLGQGYNEQFF,TRBV5-1,-
CASSPGQTNTGELFF,TRBV7-9,-
CASSSIQGVAMNEQFF,TRBV28,once
CASSLFEGRSGYTF,TRBV28,-
CASSQLLQGETQYF,TRBV4-1,-
CASSSAGGETQYF,TRBV7-3,-
CASSVGGWSGRDNEQFF,TRBV9,-
CASSPRLAGPYNEQFF,TRBV7-9,-
CASSLDAASYNEQFF,TRBV5-1,-